These 16 T cell receptor beta chains share one sample of origin, sequenced in a study of blood T cell repertoires in COVID-19. Assay used: immunoSEQ multiplex PCR; TCRdb lists only in-frame clones, some missing. The table records around 620,000 clones, over 80% of them present only once. What was sequenced was peripheral blood. These receptors came from a woman between 18 and 29 years old with acute or convalescent COVID-19.

This clone was recorded once. The rearrangement joins TRBV12-3 or TRBV12-4 to TRBJ1-3, with D possibly TRBD1 on 5 matching bases. This CDR3 region has 13 residues. The V gene lost 3 bases and the J gene lost 16 bases, with 19 bases spanning the gap. The CDR3 DNA follows: TGTGCCAGCAGTTTGGGGGAAATACCCGGGGGGTATTTT. Protein product: CASSLGEIPGGYF.

This clone showed up just a few times. The chain employs TRBV28 and TRBJ2-7; 8 nucleotides align to TRBD1. V was pared by 10 bases and J by 0 bases, with 2 bases of the junction left unmatched. CDR1 is MDHEN, CDR2 SYDVKM, per germline. The CDR3 is 12 amino acids. The CDR3 here is CAIQGGSYEQYF. The CDR3 nucleotides read TGTGCCATACAGGGGGGCTCCTACGAGCAGTACTTC.

The chain uses TRBV24-1 and TRBJ2-1; 7 bases align to TRBD2. Germline V gene data show CDR1 as KGHDR and CDR2 as SFDVKD. The CDR3 extends over 18 amino acids. V lost 2 bases, J lost 4 bases, and 13 bases stayed unmatched. CDR3 nucleotide sequence: TGTGCCACCAGTGATTCCACGGGGAGGGGAAACCAGTACAATGAGCAGTTCTTC. It specifies CATSDSTGRGNQYNEQFF.

CDR3 DNA sequence: TGTGCCTCGGGTCGGGGTAGTGCCGTGGCTTTCTTT. Amino acid sequence: CASGRGSAVAFF. The V and J genes are TRBV30 and TRBJ1-1; no clear D. CDR3 length equals 12 residues. The V gene lost 7 bases and the J gene lost 11 bases, with 20 bases spanning the gap. In germline, CDR1 is GTSNPN, CDR2 SVGIG (reference sequence).

CDR3 bases: TGTGCCAGCAGACCCATACAGGCTGGTGAAGCTTTCTTT. It yields the protein CASRPIQAGEAFF. The J gene is TRBJ1-1, the V gene TRBV28, with D possibly TRBD1 on 5 matching bases. CDR1 MDHEN and CDR2 SYDVKM come from the germline V gene. This CDR3 has 13 residues. Trimming cost V 6 bases and J 7 bases, with 15 bases left between them.

The rearrangement joins TRBV6-5 to TRBJ1-2, with no clear D. The germline V gene encodes CDR1 MNHEY and CDR2 SVGAGI. With 6 bases removed from V and 0 bases from J, the gap between germline ends came to 8 bases. The CDR3 consists of 13 residues. The CDR3 nucleotides are TGTGCCAGCAGAACAACAGCTAACTATGGCTACACCTTC. Protein sequence: CASRTTANYGYTF.

The J gene is TRBJ1-3, the V gene TRBV6-6; no firm D call. The CDR3 loop spans 13 amino acids. V was pared by 10 bases and J by 1 base, with 11 bases between. Germline V gene lookup returns CDR1 MNHNY and CDR2 SVGAGI (reference sequence). This chain's CDR3 is CATQISSGNTIYF. The CDR3 DNA is TGTGCCACCCAGATTTCGTCTGGAAACACCATATATTTT.

The rearrangement joins TRBV7-6 to TRBJ1-1, with D possibly being TRBD1 (6 bases). There are 17 residues in the CDR3. V was shortened by 4 bases and J by 0 bases, with 18 bases between the two germline ends. Per the germline V gene, CDR1 is SGHVS and CDR2 is FNYEAQ. CDR3 loop: CASSSSRGGVLNTEAFF. The CDR3 DNA sequence: TGTGCCAGCAGCTCCTCCAGAGGGGGAGTATTGAACACTGAAGCTTTCTTT.

The chain links TRBV27 to TRBJ1-5; 9 nucleotides align to TRBD1. The V gene end was trimmed by 4 bases and the J gene end by 5 bases; junction bases not matched to a gene: 6. Per germline, CDR1 MNHEY and CDR2 SMNVEV (reference sequence). This CDR3 has 15 amino acids. The chain's CDR3 is CASSSNTGGDQPQHF. The CDR3 region has the DNA TGTGCCAGCAGTTCTAACACAGGGGGCGATCAGCCCCAGCATTTT.

The chain has TRBV6-1 and TRBJ2-1, with TRBD2 identical over 9 bases. J gave up 2 bases and V 2 bases, and 10 bases lay outside the gene matches. The CDR3 sequence is 18 residues long. Germline loops: CDR1 MNHNS, CDR2 SASEGT. The DNA of the CDR3 is TGTGCCAGCAGTGAAAACCTTGGGAGCGGGGGGACCTACAATGAGCAGTTCTTC. Amino acids: CASSENLGSGGTYNEQFF.

The chain joins TRBV9 to TRBJ2-3; 7 bases line up with TRBD1. The V segment lost 3 bases and the J segment 5 bases; nucleotides outside the gene matches: 3. This CDR3 contains 13 residues. Germline CDR1 SGDLS, CDR2 YYNGEE. The CDR3 sequence is CASSGQGKDTQYF. CDR3 nucleotide sequence: TGTGCCAGCAGCGGACAGGGAAAAGATACGCAGTATTTT.

The chain uses TRBV19 and TRBJ1-1; 7 bases line up with TRBD1. The CDR3 sequence is 15 residues long. Looked up from germline, CDR1 is LNHDA and CDR2 is SQIVND (reference sequence). V shed 5 bases, J shed 3 bases, and the junction held 9 bases outside the gene matches. Here the CDR3 DNA reads TGTGCCAGTAGTTCCACTAGGAGGGGGCACACTGAAGCTTTCTTT. Its protein product is CASSSTRRGHTEAFF.

The V and J genes are TRBV7-7 and TRBJ2-3; TRBD1 matches at 8 bases. The ends lost 1 base at V and 0 bases at J; junction bases unmatched: 6. The CDR3 is made up of 17 amino acids. The germline CDR1 and CDR2 sequences are SSHAT and FNYEAQ (reference sequence). CDR3 coding DNA: TGTGCCAGCAGCTTAGGCGGGACAGGTCCTAGCACAGATACGCAGTATTTT. Translation: CASSLGGTGPSTDTQYF.

The chain has TRBV5-1 and TRBJ1-5; D gene ambiguous. Looked up from germline, CDR1 is SGHRS and CDR2 is YFSETQ. The CDR3 is made up of 13 amino acids. The V end lost 5 bases, the J end lost 0 bases, and 6 bases lay between the germline ends. The CDR3 nucleotides read TGCGCCAGCAGAGGAGATAGCAATCAGCCCCAGCATTTT. It codes for CASRGDSNQPQHF.

This chain uses TRBV4-1 with TRBJ1-6; no definite D call. CDR3 length equals 17 residues. Germline loops: CDR1 MGHRA, CDR2 YSYEKL. Trimming took 1 base from V and 3 from J, leaving 13 bases between them. CDR3 sequence (DNA): TGCGCCAGCAGCCAAGCGGGTGTGCCTGTCTATAATTCACCCCTCCACTTT. It is translated as CASSQAGVPVYNSPLHF.

The gene calls are TRBV24-1 and TRBJ2-1, with TRBD1 as a possible D gene (5 bases). The V gene lost 8 bases and the J gene lost 1 base, with 11 bases spanning the gap. The CDR3 runs to 14 residues. Germline V gene sequence: CDR1 KGHDR, CDR2 SFDVKD. CDR3 coding DNA: TGTGCCACCATCCCTCAGGGTTCCTACAATGAGCAGTTCTTC. Translating gives CATIPQGSYNEQFF.